This T cell receptor (beta chain) is from a study of Ad26.COV2.S vaccination and SARS-CoV-2 variants. As to this clone: The antigen is not known.

Trimming took 3 bases from V and 0 from J, leaving 17 bases between them. Germline V lookup: CDR1 KGHSH, CDR2 LQKENI. The CDR3 has 18 residues. The data were produced by immunoSEQ multiplex PCR, yet TCRdb's version contains in-frame clones alone and is incomplete. The sample lists about 140,000 clones; 86% were seen once. Whole-study results and caveats: Non-spike TCR breadth did not differ much between vaccine and placebo recipients.

Sequenced material: peripheral blood, taken after recovery from COVID-19. The chain is built from TRBV18 and TRBJ2-2, with a possible D match to TRBD2 (6 bases). The clonotype comes from a human donor who had recovered from COVID-19. This CDR3 reads CASSPTRPGLSNTGELFF. In nucleotides, the CDR3 is TGTGCCAGCTCACCGACTCGACCGGGACTCTCGAACACCGGGGAGCTGTTTTTT.